This entry features one T cell receptor beta chain sequence. Its target is not known. The V end lost 4 bases, the J end lost 5 bases, and 11 bases lay between the germline ends. CDR3 length: 14 residues. Germline CDR1 and CDR2: SEHNR and FQNEAQ (reference sequence). These data come from a study of cytomegalovirus exposure and HLA in healthy donors. Study-wide results and limits: Donors were assumed by presence/absence analyses to have roughly uniform sequencing depth. In a later analysis, several top co-occurrence clusters appeared linked to parvovirus B19, influenza, CMV and Epstein-Barr virus.

The PCR was carried out with 60 Vbeta primers and 13 Jbeta primers. Libraries were prepared by immunoSEQ multiplex PCR; TCRdb keeps only in-frame clonotypes and omits some of them. The sample table sets out roughly 220,000 clones. Sequencing was carried out using PBMCs. V usage is TRBV7-9 and J usage is TRBJ2-2; unclear D gene. This TCR was sampled from a girl aged 2 to 10 in good health and CMV-seropositive. The DNA of the CDR3 is TGTGCCAGCAGCTCCTCGCGTCAAACCGGGGAGCTGTTTTTT. Protein product: CASSSSRQTGELFF.